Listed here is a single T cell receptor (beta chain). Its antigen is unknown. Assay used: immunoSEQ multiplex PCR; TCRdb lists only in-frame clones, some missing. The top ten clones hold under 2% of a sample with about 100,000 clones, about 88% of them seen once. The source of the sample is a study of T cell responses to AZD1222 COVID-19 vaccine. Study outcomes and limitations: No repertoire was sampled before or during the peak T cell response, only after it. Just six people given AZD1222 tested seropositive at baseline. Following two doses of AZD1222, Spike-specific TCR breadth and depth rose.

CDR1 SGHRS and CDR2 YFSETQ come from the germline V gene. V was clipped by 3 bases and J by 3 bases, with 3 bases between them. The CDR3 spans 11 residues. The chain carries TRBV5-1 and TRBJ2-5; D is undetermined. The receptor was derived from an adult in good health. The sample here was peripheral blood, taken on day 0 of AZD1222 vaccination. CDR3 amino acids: CASSSKETQYF. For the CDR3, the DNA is TGCGCCAGCAGCTCTAAAGAGACCCAGTACTTC. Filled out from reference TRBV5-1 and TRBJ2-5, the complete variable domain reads KAGVTQTPRYLIKTRGQQVTLSCSPISGHRSVSWYQQTPGQGLQFLFEYFSETQRNKGNFPGRFSGRQFSNSRSEMNVSTLELGDSALYLCASSSKETQYFGPGTRLLVL.